The clone carrying this T cell receptor (beta chain) turned up a few times. The sample comes from a study of tumor T cells in aggressive B-cell lymphoma. The V gene's germline CDR1 is SGHDN and CDR2 FVKESK. V dropped 0 bases and J dropped 7 bases, with 10 bases sitting between them. The CDR3 is 13 residues long. The protocol was immunoSEQ multiplex PCR, while the TCRdb copy is restricted to in-frame clones and leaves out a portion. Here the sample spans about 4,500 clones, approximately 90% being singletons. The chain employs TRBV14 and TRBJ2-7; the D is unclear. What was sequenced was tumor tissue. This sequence was found in an adult with diffuse large B cell lymphoma. DNA for the CDR3: TGTGCCAGCAGCCAAGATGAAGCGCGGGAGCAGTACTTC. It translates to CASSQDEAREQYF.